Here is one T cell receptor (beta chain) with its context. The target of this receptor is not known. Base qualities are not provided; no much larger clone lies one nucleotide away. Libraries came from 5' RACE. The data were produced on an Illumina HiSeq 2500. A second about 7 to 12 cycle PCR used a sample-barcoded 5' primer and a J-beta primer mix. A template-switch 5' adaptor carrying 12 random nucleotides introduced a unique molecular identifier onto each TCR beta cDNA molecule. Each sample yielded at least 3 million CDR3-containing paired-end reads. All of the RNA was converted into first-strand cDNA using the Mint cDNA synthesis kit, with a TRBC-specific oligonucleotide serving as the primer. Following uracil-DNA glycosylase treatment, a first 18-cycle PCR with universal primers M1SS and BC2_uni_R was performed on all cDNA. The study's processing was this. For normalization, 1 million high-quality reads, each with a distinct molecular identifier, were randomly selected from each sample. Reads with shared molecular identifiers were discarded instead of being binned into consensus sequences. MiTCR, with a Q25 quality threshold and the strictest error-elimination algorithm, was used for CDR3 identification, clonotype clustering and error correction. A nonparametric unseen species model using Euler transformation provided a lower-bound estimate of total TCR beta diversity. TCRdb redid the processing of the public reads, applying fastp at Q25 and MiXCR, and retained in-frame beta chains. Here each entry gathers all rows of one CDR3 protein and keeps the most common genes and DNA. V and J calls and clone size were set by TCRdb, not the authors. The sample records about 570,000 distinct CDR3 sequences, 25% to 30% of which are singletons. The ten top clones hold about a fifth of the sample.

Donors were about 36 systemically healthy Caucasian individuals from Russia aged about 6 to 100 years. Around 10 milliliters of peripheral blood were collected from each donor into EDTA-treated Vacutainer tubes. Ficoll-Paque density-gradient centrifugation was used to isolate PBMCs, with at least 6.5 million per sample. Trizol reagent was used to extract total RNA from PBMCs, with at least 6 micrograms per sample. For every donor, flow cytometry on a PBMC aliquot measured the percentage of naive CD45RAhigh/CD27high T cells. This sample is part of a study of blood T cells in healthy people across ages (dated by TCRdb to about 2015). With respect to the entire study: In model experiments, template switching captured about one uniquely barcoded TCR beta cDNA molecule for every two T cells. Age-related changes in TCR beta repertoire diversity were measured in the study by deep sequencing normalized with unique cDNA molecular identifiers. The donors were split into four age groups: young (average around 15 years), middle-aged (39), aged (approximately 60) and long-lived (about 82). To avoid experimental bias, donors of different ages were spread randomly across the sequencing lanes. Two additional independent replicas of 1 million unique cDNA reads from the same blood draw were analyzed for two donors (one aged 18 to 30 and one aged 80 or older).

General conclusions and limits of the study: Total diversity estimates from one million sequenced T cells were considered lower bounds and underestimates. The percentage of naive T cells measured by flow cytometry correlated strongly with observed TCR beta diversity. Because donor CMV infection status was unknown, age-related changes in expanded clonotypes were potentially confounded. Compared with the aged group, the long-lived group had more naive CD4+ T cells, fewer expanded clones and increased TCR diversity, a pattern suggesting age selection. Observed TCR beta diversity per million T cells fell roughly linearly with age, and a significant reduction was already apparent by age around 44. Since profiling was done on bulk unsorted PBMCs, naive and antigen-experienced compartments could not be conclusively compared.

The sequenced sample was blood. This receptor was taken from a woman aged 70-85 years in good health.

The CDR3 protein: CASSLEGRVGEQYF. DNA sequence: TGCGCCAGCAGCTTGGAAGGCAGGGTGGGAGAGCAGTACTTC. This receptor chain uses TRBV5-1 and TRBJ2-7; perhaps TRBD1 is the D gene, with 5 bases matching. The CDR3 goes from the cysteine to the phenylalanine over 14 residues. Of the read, only the CDR3 DNA is kept; its 42 bases are in frame from base 1. In the germline V gene, CDR1 corresponds to SGHRS and CDR2 to YFSETQ. V loses 0 bases, J loses 7 bases, and the germline ends lie 14 bases apart.